This TCR beta chain stems from a study of identical twins. MiXCR was run by TCRdb on the 5' RACE reads, yielding one entry per CDR3 protein. The data hold roughly 190,000 distinct CDR3 sequences, with roughly 15% observed a single time. Turning to this clonotype: Its specificity is unknown.

The CDR3 consists of 14 residues. Losses at the gene ends were 2 bases for V and 5 bases for J; bases not matched to a gene: 3. Germline lookup yields CDR1 MNHEY and CDR2 SVGEGT. The study, taken as a whole, reports: Researchers reported excess low generation probability among twin-shared out-of-frame alpha sequences. Invariant MAIT and iNKT cells are populations that could partly confound zero-insertion analyses.

A further study also used this sample, focusing on T cells expressing NK-cell markers. That publication notes: It was from sorted CD3+CD56+NKG2C+, CD3+CD56+NKG2C- and CD3+CD56-NKG2C+ T cells that TCR beta repertoires came. Top CD8+ clonotypes included the dominant CD3+CD56+NKG2C+ clonotypes in roughly 6 donors.

The chain links TRBV6-2 or TRBV6-3 to TRBJ2-3; TRBD2 matches at 8 bases. The material sequenced was CD8+ T cells sorted from blood. This sequence was found in a woman aged 18-35 years in good health. The CDR3 DNA reads as TGTGCCAGCAGTTACGGCAGCGGGAGAGATACGCAGTATTTT. Translating it yields CASSYGSGRDTQYF.